This TCR beta chain comes out of a study of blood T cell repertoires in COVID-19. Germline V gives CDR1 SGHTA, CDR2 FQGNSA. The ends were cut back, 5 bases at V and 0 bases at J, with 17 bases in the middle. This CDR3 spans 17 amino acids. Followed over time, Seattle patients had been enrolled while infection was active. Original analysis: Cell counts per sample came from amplifying reference gene primers. The method was immunoSEQ multiplex PCR; TCRdb's version includes in-frame clones alone and lacks a portion of them. That table gives V, J and clone size, and the DNA gave D and trimming. The data hold approximately 300,000 clones, with approximately 85% observed a single time.

The chain uses TRBV7-2 and TRBJ2-4; possibly TRBD2 for D (6 bases). This sequence originates from a human donor with COVID-19, enrolled during active disease. The donor label of this sample is uncertain. What was sequenced was peripheral blood. The CDR3 DNA reads as TGTGCCAGCAGCCCCCAGACTAGAAGACTAGCCAAAAACATTCAGTACTTC. Its translation: CASSPQTRRLAKNIQYF.